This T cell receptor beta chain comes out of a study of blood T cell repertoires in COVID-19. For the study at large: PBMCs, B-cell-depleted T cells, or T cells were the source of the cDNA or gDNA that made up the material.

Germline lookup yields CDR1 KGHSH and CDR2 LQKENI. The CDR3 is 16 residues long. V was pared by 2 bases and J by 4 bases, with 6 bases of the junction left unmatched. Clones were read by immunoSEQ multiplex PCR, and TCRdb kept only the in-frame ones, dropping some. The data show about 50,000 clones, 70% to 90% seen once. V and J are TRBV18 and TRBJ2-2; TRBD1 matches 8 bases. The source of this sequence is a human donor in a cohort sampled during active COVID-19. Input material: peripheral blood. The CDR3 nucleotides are TGTGCCAGCTCACCATCGACAGGGGCGGGCACCGGGGAGCTGTTTTTT. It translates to CASSPSTGAGTGELFF.